There are many counts of the clone carrying this TCR beta chain. Its matching antigen is unknown. A single record per CDR3 protein comes from TCRdb applying MiXCR to the 5' RACE reads. The repertoire holds tens of thousands of distinct CDR3 sequences, about 8.9% seen once, with 17% in the top ten. V was pared by 7 bases and J by 4 bases, with 15 bases of the junction left unmatched. Germline loops: CDR1 SQVTM, CDR2 ANQGSEA. The length of the CDR3 is 15 residues. These data come from a study of early T cells in non-severe SARS-CoV-2 infection. Study conclusions and caveats: Database matching using VDJdb favored anti-spike CD8 responses, with private and CD4 specificities left missing.

The clonotype originates from an adult who was a healthcare worker with PCR-confirmed SARS-CoV-2 infection or an uninfected control (not recorded which). The sample was whole blood. The rearrangement links TRBV29-1 to TRBJ2-5; 7 bases map to TRBD2. The CDR3 nucleotides read TGCAGCGGGGCTGGAGGAGCCCCGGGAGGAGAGACCCAGTACTTC. Translated, it gives CSGAGGAPGGETQYF.